This T cell receptor (beta chain) stems from a study of T cells in Graves' hyperthyroidism and ophthalmopathy. Study-level information: Upon initial diagnosis and before any treatment, peripheral blood was collected.

The CDR3 regions of TCR beta were amplified from RNA transcripts. The TCR CDR3 was amplified in a first-round RT-PCR using the HTBI primer set. Via MiXCR, TCRdb re-called the multiplex PCR reads, giving one row per CDR3 protein. Counted here are a few hundred thousand distinct CDR3 sequences, roughly 14% occurring once; the ten biggest clones make up about 30%. CDR1 MGHDK and CDR2 SYGVNS come from the germline V gene. The length of the CDR3 is 15 residues. Unmatched junction bases numbered 3, after V lost 4 bases and J lost 3 bases. Diagnosis of hyperthyroidism was new in patients aged 18 to 65, and its duration was under 2 months. Patients showing uncontrolled infection, other autoimmune disease, pregnancy or lactation were ineligible.

The chain couples TRBV25-1 to TRBJ2-2; TRBD1 agrees at 9 bases. This receptor was identified in a woman between 18 and 29 years old with Graves' hyperthyroidism that later progressed to Graves' ophthalmopathy. Sequencing was done on a sample of blood. The CDR3 nucleotides are TGTGCCAGCAGTGCGGACAGGGGATACACCGGGGAGCTGTTTTTT. This encodes CASSADRGYTGELFF.